Each of the 2 T cell receptor beta chains below was sequenced from the same sample in a study of T cell changes during pregnancy in multiple sclerosis. Clones were read by immunoSEQ multiplex PCR, and TCRdb kept only the in-frame ones, dropping some. Seen here are about 100,000 clones, roughly 90% observed once, and the top ten hold less than 2%. The sequenced sample was peripheral blood, obtained after pregnancy. Receptors originate from a female donor with multiple sclerosis, enrolled in a pregnancy study.

This chain links TRBV6-1 with TRBJ2-7; D perhaps matches TRBD1 (5 bases). Trimming stripped 4 bases from V and 0 bases from J, with 7 bases between. The CDR3 runs 13 residues. CDR1 and CDR2 (germline): MNHNS, SASEGT. DNA for the CDR3: TGTGCCAGCAGTGGACAGCACTCCTACGAGCAGTACTTC. Its translation is CASSGQHSYEQYF.

The rearrangement joins TRBV30 to TRBJ1-2, with 9 bases matching TRBD1. The CDR3 extends over 18 amino acids. The trim removed 2 bases at V and 2 bases at J, leaving 15 bases unmatched. Germline CDR1 and CDR2: GTSNPN and SVGIG (reference sequence). The CDR3: CAWSLSGTGLFGNYGYTF. The CDR3 DNA reads TGTGCCTGGAGTTTATCTGGGACAGGGTTGTTTGGGAACTATGGCTACACCTTC.